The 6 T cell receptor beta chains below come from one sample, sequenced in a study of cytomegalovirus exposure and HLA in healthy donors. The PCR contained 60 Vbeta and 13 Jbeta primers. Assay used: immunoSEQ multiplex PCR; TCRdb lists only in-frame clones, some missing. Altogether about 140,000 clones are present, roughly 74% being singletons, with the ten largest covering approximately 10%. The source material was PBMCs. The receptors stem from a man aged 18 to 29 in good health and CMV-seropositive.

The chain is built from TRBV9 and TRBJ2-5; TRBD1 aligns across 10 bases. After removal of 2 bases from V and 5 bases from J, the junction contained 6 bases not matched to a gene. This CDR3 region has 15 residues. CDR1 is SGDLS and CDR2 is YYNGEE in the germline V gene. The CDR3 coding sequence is TGTGCCAGCAGCGTTTATGGGACAGGGGAGGAGACCCAGTACTTC. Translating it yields CASSVYGTGEETQYF.

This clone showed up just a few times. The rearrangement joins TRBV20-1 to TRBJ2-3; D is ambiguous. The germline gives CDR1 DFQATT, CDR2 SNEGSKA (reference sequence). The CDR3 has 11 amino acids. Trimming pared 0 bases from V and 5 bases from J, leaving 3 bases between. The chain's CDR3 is CSARDRDTQYF. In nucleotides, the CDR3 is TGCAGTGCTAGAGATCGAGATACGCAGTATTTT.

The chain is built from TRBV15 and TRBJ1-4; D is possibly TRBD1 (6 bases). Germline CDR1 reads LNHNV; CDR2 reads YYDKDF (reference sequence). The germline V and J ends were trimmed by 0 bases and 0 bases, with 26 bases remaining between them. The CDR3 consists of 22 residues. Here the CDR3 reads CATSRELVGQSWMVATNEKLFF. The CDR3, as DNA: TGTGCCACCAGCAGAGAGTTGGTTGGACAGTCGTGGATGGTCGCAACTAATGAAAAACTGTTTTTT.

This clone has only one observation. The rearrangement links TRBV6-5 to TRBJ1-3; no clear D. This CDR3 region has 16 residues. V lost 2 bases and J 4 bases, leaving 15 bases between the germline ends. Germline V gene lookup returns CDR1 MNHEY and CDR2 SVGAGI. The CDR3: CASSYLPGSTGNTIYF. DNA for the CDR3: TGTGCCAGCAGTTACCTCCCCGGGTCTACGGGAAACACCATATATTTT.

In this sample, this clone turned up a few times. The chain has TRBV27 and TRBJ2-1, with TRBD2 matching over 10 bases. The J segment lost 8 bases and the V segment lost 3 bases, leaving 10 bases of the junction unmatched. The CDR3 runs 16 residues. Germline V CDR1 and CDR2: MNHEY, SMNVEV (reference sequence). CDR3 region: CASSLRAGGPVDEQFF. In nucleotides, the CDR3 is TGTGCCAGCAGTTTGCGAGCGGGAGGGCCCGTCGATGAGCAGTTCTTC.

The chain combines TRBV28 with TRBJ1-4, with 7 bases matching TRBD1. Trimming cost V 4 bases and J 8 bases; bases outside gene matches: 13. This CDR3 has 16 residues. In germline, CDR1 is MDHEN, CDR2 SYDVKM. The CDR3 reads CASSYRPTGAAEKLFF. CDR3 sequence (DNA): TGTGCCAGCAGTTACAGACCCACAGGGGCGGCCGAAAAACTGTTTTTT.